This passage covers 13 T cell receptor beta chains from one sample sequenced in a study of cytomegalovirus exposure and HLA in healthy donors. 60 Vbeta and 13 Jbeta primers were used in PCR. TCRdb's table, derived via immunoSEQ multiplex PCR, lists solely in-frame clones and lacks some. The sample holds 150,000 to 200,000 clones, around 77% seen once. The specimen was PBMCs. Source of these receptors: a woman in her twenties or thirties in good health and CMV-seropositive.

CDR3 loop: CASRLVQGGTEAFF. CDR3 nucleotides: TGTGCCAGCAGACTCGTACAGGGGGGGACTGAAGCTTTCTTT. The rearrangement joins TRBV28 to TRBJ1-1; 8 bases agree with TRBD1. J lost 5 bases, V lost 6 bases, and 8 bases had no gene match. This CDR3 region has 14 residues. Looked up from germline, CDR1 is MDHEN and CDR2 is SYDVKM.

J is TRBJ1-2 and V is TRBV27; D is possibly TRBD1 (6 bases). CDR1 is MNHEY, CDR2 SMNVEV, per germline (reference sequence). V lost 1 base and J lost 5, with 35 bases in between. The CDR3 contains 22 residues. This CDR3 is CASSLFPLQGETLDTSGYGYTF. DNA of the CDR3: TGTGCCAGCAGTTTATTCCCACTACAGGGTGAAACCCTAGATACCTCTGGGTATGGCTACACCTTC.

The gene calls are TRBV2 and TRBJ1-2; 7 bases align to TRBD1. Germline V gives CDR1 SNHLY, CDR2 FYNNEI. The CDR3 has 14 amino acids. V lost 5 bases and J lost 1; bases outside the gene matches: 4. The DNA for the CDR3 is TGTGCCAGCAGTCGGGACAGCCTTAACTATGGCTACACCTTC. It codes for CASSRDSLNYGYTF.

The chain joins TRBV14 to TRBJ2-7; 9 positions match TRBD1. The junction had 7 bases not matched to a gene; V was cut back by 5 bases and J by 2 bases. Germline CDR1 is SGHDN and CDR2 is FVKESK. This CDR3 contains 15 residues. The CDR3 bases are TGTGCCAGCAGCAACAGAGGACAGGGGCCCTACGAGCAGTACTTC. It specifies CASSNRGQGPYEQYF.

This clone was seen only a few times. The chain employs TRBV25-1 and TRBJ2-2; TRBD2 agrees at 7 bases. This CDR3 is 15 amino acids long. The J segment lost 4 bases and the V segment lost 5 bases, leaving 7 bases of the junction unmatched. Per germline, CDR1 MGHDK and CDR2 SYGVNS. CDR3 sequence (DNA): TGTGCCAGCAGTCCTCGGGGGGTGATCACCGGGGAGCTGTTTTTT. Translation: CASSPRGVITGELFF. Using reference TRBV25-1 and TRBJ2-2 for the parts outside the CDR3, the full variable domain is EADIYQTPRYLVIGTGKKITLECSQTMGHDKMYWYQQDPGMELHLIHYSYGVNSTEKGDLSSESTVSRIRTEHFPLTLESARPSHTSQYLCASSPRGVITGELFFGEGSRLTVL.

Regarding this clone: Other DNA variants within this sample encode the same CDR3. V and J are TRBV5-1 and TRBJ2-5; TRBD2 matches 12 bases. Losses at the gene ends were 4 bases for V and 2 bases for J; bases not matched to a gene: 3. This CDR3 spans 15 amino acids. Germline V CDR1 and CDR2: SGHRS, YFSETQ. The CDR3 reads CASSPGLAGQETQYF. As DNA, the CDR3 is TGCGCCAGCAGCCCCGGACTAGCGGGACAAGAGACCCAGTACTTC.

DNA for the CDR3: TGTGCCAGCAGCTTAGGTATCCTGAGGGGCTACACCTTC. This sequence encodes CASSLGILRGYTF. The chain joins TRBV7-2 to TRBJ1-2; unclear D gene. CDR1 SGHTA and CDR2 FQGNSA come from the germline V gene. Between the trimmed V and J ends, which lost 1 base and 8 bases, there was a span of 11 bases. This CDR3 region has 13 residues.

V gene TRBV5-4 combines with J gene TRBJ1-1; tentatively, D is TRBD1 (5 bases). The ends were cut back, 6 bases at V and 4 bases at J, with 16 bases in the middle. This CDR3 contains 14 residues. The germline V gene has CDR1 SGHNT and CDR2 YYREEE (reference sequence). CDR3 in amino acids: CASNYGGFGTEAFF. The CDR3, as DNA: TGTGCCAGCAACTATGGGGGGTTTGGCACTGAAGCTTTCTTT.

The V call is TRBV5-5, the J call TRBJ2-7; 9 bases are shared with TRBD1. The trim removed 4 bases at V and 3 bases at J, leaving 8 bases unmatched. Germline V gene lookup returns CDR1 SGHKS and CDR2 YYEKEE (reference sequence). The CDR3 runs 15 residues. CDR3 residues: CASSPPGQGYYEQYF. In DNA form, the CDR3 reads TGTGCCAGCAGCCCCCCGGGACAGGGCTACTACGAGCAGTACTTC.

This rearrangement joins TRBV19 to TRBJ1-5; D is possibly TRBD1 (5 bases). Germline CDR1 and CDR2: LNHDA and SQIVND (reference sequence). V was pared by 0 bases and J by 0 bases, with 12 bases between. The CDR3 has 17 amino acids. CDR3 bases: TGTGCCAGTAGTATAGACGGTCAGGGTCATAGCAATCAGCCCCAGCATTTT. Protein: CASSIDGQGHSNQPQHF.

The CDR3 sequence: CAWSDDPRLYEQYF. For the CDR3, the DNA is TGTGCCTGGAGTGACGACCCTAGACTTTACGAGCAGTACTTC. The V and J genes are TRBV30 and TRBJ2-7; D unclear. V was shortened by 1 base and J by 4 bases, with 14 bases between the two germline ends. Germline V gene lookup returns CDR1 GTSNPN and CDR2 SVGIG (reference sequence). The CDR3 spans 14 residues.

This chain joins TRBV5-4 and TRBJ1-1, with D tentatively TRBD1 (5 bases). CDR3 size: 17 residues. The V end was cut by 3 bases, the J end by 0 bases, with 18 bases between. Germline-derived CDR1 and CDR2 are SGHNT and YYREEE (reference sequence). DNA for the CDR3: TGTGCCAGCAGCTCCCCTGGGAGGGGATTACTGAACACTGAAGCTTTCTTT. Its translation: CASSSPGRGLLNTEAFF.

The rearrangement joins TRBV29-1 to TRBJ2-2, with TRBD2 matching 10 bases. The CDR3 runs to 15 residues. Germline V lookup: CDR1 SQVTM, CDR2 ANQGSEA. With V trimmed by 6 bases and J by 4 bases, 8 bases remained unmatched. CDR3 in amino acids: CSVKPSGGPTGELFF. CDR3 sequence (DNA): TGCAGCGTGAAACCTAGCGGGGGACCCACCGGGGAGCTGTTTTTT.